This T cell receptor beta chain derives from a study of response to subunit inactivated influenza vaccine. This clonotype was detected a few times. Antigen: not known. Broader study findings: After each seasonal influenza vaccination, few new T cells are recruited, the authors suggested.

TCRdb passed the RT-PCR reads through MiXCR, listing each CDR3 protein once. The sample consists of roughly 500,000 distinct CDR3 sequences, approximately 17% of them appearing once. V dropped 8 bases and J dropped 4 bases, with 3 bases sitting between them. The CDR3 sequence is 10 residues long. Germline V gene lookup returns CDR1 KGHSH and CDR2 LQKENI. This sample comprised CD4+ T cells sorted from PBMCs, obtained around 25 months after vaccination. The receptor was isolated from a man between 50 and 69 years old who received an inactivated influenza vaccine. This chain uses TRBV18 with TRBJ1-3; D not certain. CDR3 sequence: CASEGNTIYF. CDR3 DNA: TGTGCCAGCGAAGGAAACACCATATATTTT.